The rows below give T cell receptor beta chains drawn from one sample of a study of T-cell memory formation after mild COVID-19. TCRdb reprocessed the 5' RACE reads via MiXCR and lists one record per CDR3 protein. This table has around 370,000 distinct CDR3 sequences, 20% to 25% appearing once. The sequenced sample was PBMCs or a T cell subset sorted from them (not recorded which). The receptors derive from an adult woman who had mild COVID-19 (a few samples of this study predate the infection). Cell type and time point are not known. CDR3s include the opening cysteine and the closing phenylalanine or tryptophan. D genes are given only for firm matches. A clone size is listed for some rows: how often the clone was seen (once, few, many), or a class if it is expanded.

d_gene: TRBD1
v_gene: TRBV11-1
j_gene: TRBJ1-1
abundance: NA
CDR3aa: CASSPGTDIEAFF
CDR3nt: TGTGCCAGCAGCCCCGGGACAGATATTGAAGCTTTCTTT

d_gene: NA
v_gene: TRBV5-1
j_gene: TRBJ1-3
abundance: NA
CDR3aa: CASSLDVRVGNTIYF
CDR3nt: TGCGCCAGCAGCTTGGATGTCAGGGTCGGAAACACCATATATTTT

d_gene: TRBD2
v_gene: TRBV7-9
j_gene: TRBJ2-2
abundance: few
CDR3aa: CASSFGLAGATGELFF
CDR3nt: TGTGCCAGCAGCTTCGGGTTAGCGGGAGCAACCGGGGAGCTGTTTTTT

d_gene: NA
v_gene: TRBV9
j_gene: TRBJ1-2
abundance: NA
CDR3aa: CASSGFESNYGYTF
CDR3nt: TGTGCCAGCAGCGGGTTCGAGAGCAACTATGGCTACACCTTC

d_gene: NA
v_gene: TRBV6-4
j_gene: TRBJ2-1
abundance: NA
CDR3aa: CASSVQANSYNEQFF
CDR3nt: TGTGCCAGCAGTGTACAGGCGAATTCCTACAATGAGCAGTTCTTC

d_gene: NA
v_gene: TRBV5-1
j_gene: TRBJ2-1
abundance: NA
CDR3aa: CASSLNREYEQFF
CDR3nt: TGCGCCAGCAGCTTGAACAGGGAGTACGAGCAGTTCTTC

d_gene: TRBD1
v_gene: TRBV28
j_gene: TRBJ1-4
abundance: many
CDR3aa: CASRGTAATNEKLFF
CDR3nt: TGTGCCAGCAGGGGGACAGCGGCAACTAATGAAAAACTGTTTTTT

d_gene: NA
v_gene: TRBV20-1
j_gene: TRBJ2-7
abundance: NA
CDR3aa: CSAYLPPGHDEQYF
CDR3nt: TGCAGTGCTTACCTCCCTCCGGGACATGACGAGCAGTACTTC

d_gene: NA
v_gene: TRBV9
j_gene: TRBJ2-1
abundance: NA
CDR3aa: CASSVDPLVNEQFF
CDR3nt: TGTGCCAGCAGCGTAGACCCCCTAGTTAATGAGCAGTTCTTC

d_gene: NA
v_gene: TRBV6-1
j_gene: TRBJ1-2
abundance: NA
CDR3aa: CASRWGANGYTF
CDR3nt: TGTGCCAGCCGGTGGGGAGCGAATGGCTACACCTTC

d_gene: NA
v_gene: TRBV7-3
j_gene: TRBJ2-3
abundance: NA
CDR3aa: CASSPFLTSTDTQYF
CDR3nt: TGTGCCAGCAGCCCCTTTTTAACTAGCACAGATACGCAGTATTTT

d_gene: TRBD1
v_gene: TRBV29-1
j_gene: TRBJ1-2
abundance: NA
CDR3aa: CSASDRAENGYTF
CDR3nt: TGCAGCGCGTCGGACAGGGCGGAGAATGGCTACACCTTC

d_gene: NA
v_gene: TRBV20-1
j_gene: TRBJ2-7
abundance: few
CDR3aa: CSARSPQGRSSYEQYF
CDR3nt: TGCAGTGCTAGATCGCCACAGGGCAGGAGCTCCTACGAGCAGTACTTC

d_gene: TRBD1
v_gene: TRBV20-1
j_gene: TRBJ1-2
abundance: NA
CDR3aa: CSARDPSGQGYGYTF
CDR3nt: TGCAGTGCTAGAGATCCTTCGGGACAGGGGTATGGCTACACCTTC

d_gene: NA
v_gene: TRBV12-3/TRBV12-4
j_gene: TRBJ2-1
abundance: NA
CDR3aa: CASSLGGTGGQFF
CDR3nt: TGTGCCAGCAGTTTAGGTGGAACAGGTGGACAGTTCTTC

d_gene: TRBD1
v_gene: TRBV29-1
j_gene: TRBJ2-7
abundance: NA
CDR3aa: CSVEDRQGTLYEQYF
CDR3nt: TGCAGCGTTGAAGATCGACAGGGAACTTTGTACGAGCAGTACTTC

d_gene: NA
v_gene: TRBV4-2
j_gene: TRBJ1-2
abundance: NA
CDR3aa: CASSQAGGAVSGYTF
CDR3nt: TGTGCCAGCAGCCAAGCCGGGGGCGCAGTCAGTGGCTACACCTTC

d_gene: TRBD1
v_gene: TRBV3-1
j_gene: TRBJ2-4
abundance: few
CDR3aa: CASSQDGGQNIQYF
CDR3nt: TGTGCCAGCAGCCAAGATGGGGGACAGAACATTCAGTACTTC

d_gene: NA
v_gene: TRBV14
j_gene: TRBJ2-1
abundance: NA
CDR3aa: CASSQDLGALPNEQFF
CDR3nt: TGTGCCAGCAGCCAAGATCTAGGAGCCCTGCCCAATGAGCAGTTCTTC

d_gene: TRBD1
v_gene: TRBV19
j_gene: TRBJ2-1
abundance: few
CDR3aa: CASSTDRGHNEQFF
CDR3nt: TGTGCCAGTAGTACCGACAGGGGGCACAATGAGCAGTTCTTC

d_gene: NA
v_gene: TRBV12-3/TRBV12-4
j_gene: TRBJ1-2
abundance: NA
CDR3aa: CASSFGYSLGDGYTF
CDR3nt: TGTGCCAGCAGTTTCGGTTATAGTCTGGGAGATGGCTACACCTTC

d_gene: NA
v_gene: TRBV20-1
j_gene: TRBJ2-1
abundance: NA
CDR3aa: CSARLRSRKGNEQFF
CDR3nt: TGCAGTGCTAGACTACGGTCCCGCAAGGGCAATGAGCAGTTCTTC

d_gene: TRBD1
v_gene: TRBV6-2/TRBV6-3
j_gene: TRBJ2-3
abundance: few
CDR3aa: CASRDRDRVTDTQYF
CDR3nt: TGTGCCAGCAGAGACCGGGACAGGGTTACAGATACGCAGTATTTT

d_gene: NA
v_gene: TRBV12-3/TRBV12-4
j_gene: TRBJ1-3
abundance: few
CDR3aa: CASSQPPGNGNTIYF
CDR3nt: TGTGCCAGCAGCCAACCCCCAGGGAACGGAAACACCATATATTTT

d_gene: NA
v_gene: TRBV2
j_gene: TRBJ1-4
abundance: NA
CDR3aa: CASSPSQPSTEVGLFF
CDR3nt: TGTGCCAGCAGTCCAAGTCAGCCGTCCACGGAGGTGGGACTGTTTTTT

d_gene: TRBD2
v_gene: TRBV9
j_gene: TRBJ2-1
abundance: NA
CDR3aa: CASSVQLAGVDEQFF
CDR3nt: TGTGCCAGCAGCGTCCAACTAGCGGGAGTGGATGAGCAGTTCTTC

d_gene: NA
v_gene: TRBV7-2
j_gene: TRBJ1-3
abundance: NA
CDR3aa: CASSFPRGGGNTIYF
CDR3nt: TGTGCCAGCAGCTTTCCCCGGGGGGGTGGAAACACCATATATTTT

d_gene: NA
v_gene: TRBV5-1
j_gene: TRBJ2-1
abundance: NA
CDR3aa: CASSFLGQSNEQFF
CDR3nt: TGCGCCAGCAGCTTCTTGGGGCAGAGCAATGAGCAGTTCTTC

d_gene: TRBD2
v_gene: TRBV7-3
j_gene: TRBJ2-7
abundance: few
CDR3aa: CASSLYSGETYEQYF
CDR3nt: TGTGCCAGCAGCCTCTACAGCGGGGAGACCTACGAGCAGTACTTC

d_gene: TRBD2
v_gene: TRBV18
j_gene: TRBJ2-7
abundance: NA
CDR3aa: CASSPGAGGAYEQYF
CDR3nt: TGTGCCAGCTCACCTGGAGCGGGAGGAGCTTACGAGCAGTACTTC

d_gene: TRBD2
v_gene: TRBV12-3/TRBV12-4
j_gene: TRBJ2-1
abundance: few
CDR3aa: CASSVMARGGNEQFF
CDR3nt: TGTGCCAGCAGCGTAATGGCCCGGGGAGGGAATGAGCAGTTCTTC

d_gene: NA
v_gene: TRBV6-8
j_gene: TRBJ1-2
abundance: NA
CDR3aa: CASSSAGAVYGYTF
CDR3nt: TGTGCCAGCAGTTCGGCAGGGGCGGTCTATGGCTACACCTTC

d_gene: NA
v_gene: TRBV6-5
j_gene: TRBJ2-1
abundance: few
CDR3aa: CASSSELLTRPGNEQFF
CDR3nt: TGTGCCAGCAGTTCCGAGCTATTAACAAGACCCGGTAATGAGCAGTTCTTC

d_gene: TRBD1
v_gene: TRBV5-5
j_gene: TRBJ2-2
abundance: NA
CDR3aa: CASSQGQGLVGELFF
CDR3nt: TGTGCCAGCAGCCAGGGACAGGGATTAGTCGGGGAGCTGTTTTTT

d_gene: NA
v_gene: TRBV12-3/TRBV12-4
j_gene: TRBJ1-5
abundance: NA
CDR3aa: CASSFQDYNQPQHF
CDR3nt: TGTGCCAGCAGTTTCCAGGACTACAATCAGCCCCAGCATTTT

d_gene: NA
v_gene: TRBV5-1
j_gene: TRBJ1-2
abundance: NA
CDR3aa: CASSLREYDGYTF
CDR3nt: TGCGCCAGCAGCTTGCGAGAATATGATGGCTACACCTTC

d_gene: TRBD1
v_gene: TRBV7-2
j_gene: TRBJ1-5
abundance: NA
CDR3aa: CASSDTGGNQPQHF
CDR3nt: TGTGCCAGCAGTGATACAGGGGGCAATCAGCCCCAGCATTTT

d_gene: NA
v_gene: TRBV5-1
j_gene: TRBJ1-1
abundance: few
CDR3aa: CASSIQLQGNTEAFF
CDR3nt: TGCGCCAGCAGCATCCAACTACAGGGGAACACTGAAGCTTTCTTT

d_gene: TRBD2
v_gene: TRBV12-3/TRBV12-4
j_gene: TRBJ2-2
abundance: few
CDR3aa: CASSPPAGGGTGELFF
CDR3nt: TGTGCCAGCAGTCCCCCCGCGGGGGGTGGCACCGGGGAGCTGTTTTTT

d_gene: NA
v_gene: TRBV10-3
j_gene: TRBJ2-1
abundance: few
CDR3aa: CAIRSAVGVNNDGSSYNEQFF
CDR3nt: TGTGCCATCAGGAGTGCTGTTGGCGTAAACAACGACGGGAGCTCCTACAATGAGCAGTTCTTC

d_gene: NA
v_gene: TRBV3-1
j_gene: TRBJ1-2
abundance: NA
CDR3aa: CASSPDMAYGYTF
CDR3nt: TGTGCCAGCAGCCCAGACATGGCCTATGGCTACACCTTC

d_gene: TRBD2
v_gene: TRBV7-3
j_gene: TRBJ2-1
abundance: few
CDR3aa: CASSFLAGVWNEQFF
CDR3nt: TGTGCCAGCAGCTTTCTAGCGGGAGTTTGGAATGAGCAGTTCTTC